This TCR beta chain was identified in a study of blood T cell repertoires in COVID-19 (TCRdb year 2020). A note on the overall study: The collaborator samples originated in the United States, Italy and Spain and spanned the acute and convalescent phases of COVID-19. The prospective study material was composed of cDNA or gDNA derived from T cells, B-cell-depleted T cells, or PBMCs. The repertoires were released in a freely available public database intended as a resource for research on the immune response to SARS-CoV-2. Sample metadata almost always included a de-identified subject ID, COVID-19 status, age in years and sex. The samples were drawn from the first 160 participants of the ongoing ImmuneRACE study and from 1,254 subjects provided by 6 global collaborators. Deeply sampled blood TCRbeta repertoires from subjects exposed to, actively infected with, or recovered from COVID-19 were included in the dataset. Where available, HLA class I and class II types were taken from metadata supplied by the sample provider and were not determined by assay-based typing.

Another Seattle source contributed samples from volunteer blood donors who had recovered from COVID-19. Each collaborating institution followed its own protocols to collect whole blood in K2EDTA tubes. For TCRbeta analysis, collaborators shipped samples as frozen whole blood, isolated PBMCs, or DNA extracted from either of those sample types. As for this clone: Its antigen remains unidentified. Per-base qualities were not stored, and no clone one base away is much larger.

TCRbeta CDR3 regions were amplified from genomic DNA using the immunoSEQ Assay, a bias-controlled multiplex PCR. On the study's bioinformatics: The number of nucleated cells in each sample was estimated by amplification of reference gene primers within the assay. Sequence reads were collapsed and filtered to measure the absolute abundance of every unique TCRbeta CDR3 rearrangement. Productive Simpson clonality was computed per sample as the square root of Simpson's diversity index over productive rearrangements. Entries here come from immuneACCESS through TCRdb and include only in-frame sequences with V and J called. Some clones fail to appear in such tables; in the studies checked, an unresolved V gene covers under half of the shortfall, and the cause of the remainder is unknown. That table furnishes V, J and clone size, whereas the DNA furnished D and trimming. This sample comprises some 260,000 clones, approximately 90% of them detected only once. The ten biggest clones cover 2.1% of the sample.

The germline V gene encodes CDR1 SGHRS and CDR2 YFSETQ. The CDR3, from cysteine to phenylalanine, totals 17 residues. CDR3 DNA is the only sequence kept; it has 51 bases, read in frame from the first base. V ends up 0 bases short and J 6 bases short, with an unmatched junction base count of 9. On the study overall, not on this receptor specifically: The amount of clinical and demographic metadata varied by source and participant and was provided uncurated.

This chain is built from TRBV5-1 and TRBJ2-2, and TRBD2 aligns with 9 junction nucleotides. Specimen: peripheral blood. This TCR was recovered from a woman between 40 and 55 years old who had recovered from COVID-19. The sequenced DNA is TGCGCCAGCAGCTTGGAGCGGACTAGCGTCTTCGCCGGGGAGCTGTTTTTT. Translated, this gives CASSLERTSVFAGELFF. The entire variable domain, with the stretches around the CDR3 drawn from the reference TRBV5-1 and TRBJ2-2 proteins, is KAGVTQTPRYLIKTRGQQVTLSCSPISGHRSVSWYQQTPGQGLQFLFEYFSETQRNKGNFPGRFSGRQFSNSRSEMNVSTLELGDSALYLCASSLERTSVFAGELFFGEGSRLTVL.